A selection of T cell receptor beta chains follows, all from one sample in a study of neurological immune-mediated disorders. TCRdb redid the calling of the 5' RACE reads with MiXCR, one entry per CDR3 protein. This table holds nearly 45,000 distinct CDR3 sequences, 20% to 25% found once. Sample: PBMCs. The receptors here all came from a man aged 55 to 70 with HTLV-1-associated myelopathy (HAM/TSP). The conserved cysteine and the conserved F or W are not part of the CDR3 here. Each record gives: V gene, CDR3 protein.

V: TRBV5-1
CDR3: ASSLEGLAGGPDHEQY

V: TRBV5-1
CDR3: ASSLGQGKNYGYT

V: TRBV3-1
CDR3: ASSQGENIQY

V: TRBV7-7
CDR3: ASSSGPPSTGELF

V: TRBV5-1
CDR3: ASRAQETQY

V: TRBV7-8
CDR3: ASSTAGETQY

V: TRBV28
CDR3: ASSSWAGNVNTEAF

V: TRBV5-1
CDR3: ASSLNTGANEQF

V: TRBV5-5
CDR3: ASSPSPGANVLT

V: TRBV5-1
CDR3: ASSLDGRTTYNEQF

V: TRBV4-1
CDR3: ASSQADEETQY